This T cell receptor beta chain derives from a study of long-term antiretroviral therapy in people with HIV. Runs used v3.0 of the immunoSEQ assay and were done at survey level. TCRdb keeps only in-frame clones here, not all; method: immunoSEQ multiplex PCR. This sample has about 22,000 clones, with about 82% found just once. For each donor, at least one pre-ART and at least two post-ART PBMC samples were available. General study results and limits: Controls had broader CDR3 length ranges than HIV repertoires did. Repertoire dominance by clones expanded before ART was seen at all time points. ART was followed by higher diversity that remained below transplant donor controls.

The germline V gene has CDR1 WNHNN and CDR2 SYGVQD (reference sequence). CDR3 length: 13 residues. J lost 2 bases, V lost 5 bases, and 2 bases had no gene match. Regarding this clone: Its matching antigen is unknown.

The clonotype originates from a man in his sixties with HIV. V usage is TRBV10-1 and J usage is TRBJ2-5, with TRBD1 matching 7 bases. This sample comprised unsorted PBMCs, obtained 1.3 years after starting antiretroviral therapy. Here the CDR3 DNA reads TGCGCCAGCAGTAAGGACAGGCAAGAGACCCAGTACTTC. Translated: CASSKDRQETQYF.